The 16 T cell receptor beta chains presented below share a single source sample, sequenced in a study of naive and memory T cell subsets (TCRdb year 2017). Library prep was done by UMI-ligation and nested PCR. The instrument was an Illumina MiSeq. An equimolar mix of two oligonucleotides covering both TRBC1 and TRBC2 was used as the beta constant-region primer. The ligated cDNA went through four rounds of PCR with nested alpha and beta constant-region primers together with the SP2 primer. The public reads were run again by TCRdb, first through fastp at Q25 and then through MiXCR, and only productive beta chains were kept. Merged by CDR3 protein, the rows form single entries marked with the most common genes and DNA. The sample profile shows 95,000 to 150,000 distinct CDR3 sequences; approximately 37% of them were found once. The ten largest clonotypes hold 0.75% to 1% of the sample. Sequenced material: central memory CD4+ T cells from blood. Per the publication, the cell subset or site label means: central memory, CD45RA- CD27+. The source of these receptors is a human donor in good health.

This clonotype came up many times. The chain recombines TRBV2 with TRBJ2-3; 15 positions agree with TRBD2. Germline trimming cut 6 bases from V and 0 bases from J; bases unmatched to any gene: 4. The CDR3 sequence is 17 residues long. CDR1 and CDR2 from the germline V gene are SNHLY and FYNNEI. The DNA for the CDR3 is TGTGCCAGCAGAGCCGGGACTAGCGGGAGGAGCACAGATACGCAGTATTTT. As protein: CASRAGTSGRSTDTQYF. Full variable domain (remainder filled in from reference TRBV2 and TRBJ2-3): EPEVTQTPSHQVTQMGQEVILRCVPISNHLYFYWYRQILGQKVEFLVSFYNNEISEKSEIFDDQFSVERPDGSNFTLKIRSTKLEDSAMYFCASRAGTSGRSTDTQYFGPGTRLTVL.

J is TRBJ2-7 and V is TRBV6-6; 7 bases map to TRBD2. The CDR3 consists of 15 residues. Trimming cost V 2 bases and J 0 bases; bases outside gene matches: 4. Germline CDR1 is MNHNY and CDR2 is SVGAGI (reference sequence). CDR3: CASSYGAGASYEQYF. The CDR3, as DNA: TGTGCCAGCAGTTACGGGGCGGGAGCCTCCTACGAGCAGTACTTC.

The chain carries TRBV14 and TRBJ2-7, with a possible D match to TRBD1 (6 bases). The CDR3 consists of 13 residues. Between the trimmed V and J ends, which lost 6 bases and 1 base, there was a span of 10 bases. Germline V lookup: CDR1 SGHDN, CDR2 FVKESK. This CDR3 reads CASRHDRSYEQYF. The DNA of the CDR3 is TGTGCCAGCAGACACGACAGGTCCTACGAGCAGTACTTC.

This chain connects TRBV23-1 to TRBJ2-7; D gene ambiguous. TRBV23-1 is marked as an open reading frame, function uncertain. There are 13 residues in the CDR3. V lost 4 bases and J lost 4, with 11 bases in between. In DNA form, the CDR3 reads TGCGCCAGCAGTCCCCCAAGATGGTACGAGCAGTACTTC. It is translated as CASSPPRWYEQYF.

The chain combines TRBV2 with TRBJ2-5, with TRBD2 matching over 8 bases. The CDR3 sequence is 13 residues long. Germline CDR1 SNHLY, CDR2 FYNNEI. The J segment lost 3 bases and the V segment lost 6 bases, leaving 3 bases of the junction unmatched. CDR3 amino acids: CASSFGREETQYF. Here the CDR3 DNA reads TGTGCCAGCAGCTTCGGGAGGGAAGAGACCCAGTACTTC.

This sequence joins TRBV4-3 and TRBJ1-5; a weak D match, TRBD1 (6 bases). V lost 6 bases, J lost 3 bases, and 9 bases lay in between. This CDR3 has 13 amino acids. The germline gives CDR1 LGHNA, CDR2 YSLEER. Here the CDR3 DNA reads TGCGCCAGCAGTAGGGGGAACAATCAGCCCCAGCATTTT. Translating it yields CASSRGNNQPQHF.

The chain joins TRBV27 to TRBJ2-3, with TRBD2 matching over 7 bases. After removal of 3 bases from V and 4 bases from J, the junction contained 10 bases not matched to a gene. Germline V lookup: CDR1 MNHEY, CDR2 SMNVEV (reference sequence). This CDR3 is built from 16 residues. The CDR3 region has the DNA TGTGCCAGCAGTTTGGGAGGGGCCGAGGGTGCAGATACGCAGTATTTT. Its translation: CASSLGGAEGADTQYF.

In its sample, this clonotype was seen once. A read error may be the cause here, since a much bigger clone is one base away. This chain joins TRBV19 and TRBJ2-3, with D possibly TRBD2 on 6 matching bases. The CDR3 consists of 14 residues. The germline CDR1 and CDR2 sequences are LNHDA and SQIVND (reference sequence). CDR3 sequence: CASGSLAQTDTKYF. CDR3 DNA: TGTGCCAGTGGCTCACTAGCCCAGACAGATACGAAGTATTTT. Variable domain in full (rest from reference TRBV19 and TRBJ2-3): DGGITQSPKYLFRKEGQNVTLSCEQNLNHDAMYWYRQDPGQGLRLIYYSQIVNDFQKGDIAEGYSVSREKKESFPLTVTSAQKNPTAFYLCASGSLAQTDTKYFGPGTRLTVL.

CDR3 sequence reads: CASRTKDTQYF. In nucleotides, the CDR3 is TGTGCCAGCAGGACTAAGGATACGCAGTATTTT. V gene TRBV28 combines with J gene TRBJ2-3; possible D gene TRBD2, 5 bases. CDR3 size: 11 residues. Per the germline V gene, CDR1 is MDHEN and CDR2 is SYDVKM. Trimming pared 6 bases from V and 6 bases from J, leaving 7 bases between.

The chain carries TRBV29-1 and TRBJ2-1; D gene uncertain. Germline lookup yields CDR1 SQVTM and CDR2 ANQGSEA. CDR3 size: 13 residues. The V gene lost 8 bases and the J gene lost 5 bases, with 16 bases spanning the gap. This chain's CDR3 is CSTPAQLHNEQFF. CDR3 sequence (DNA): TGCAGCACCCCGGCCCAGTTGCACAATGAGCAGTTCTTC.

DNA for the CDR3: TGCAGTGCTCCCAACCGGGCGGGGACCTACGAGCAGTACTTC. Translating gives CSAPNRAGTYEQYF. This chain links TRBV20-1 with TRBJ2-7; weak D call: TRBD2 (6 bases). The CDR3 has 14 amino acids. Germline V lookup: CDR1 DFQATT, CDR2 SNEGSKA (reference sequence). The V end lost 5 bases, the J end lost 2 bases, and 16 bases lay between the germline ends.

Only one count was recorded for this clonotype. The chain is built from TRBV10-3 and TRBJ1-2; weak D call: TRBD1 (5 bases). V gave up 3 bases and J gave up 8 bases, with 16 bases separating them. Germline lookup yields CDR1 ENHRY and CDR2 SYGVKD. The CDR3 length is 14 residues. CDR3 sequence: CAISDPGKSSGYTF. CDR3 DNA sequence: TGTGCCATCAGTGATCCAGGGAAGTCATCGGGCTACACCTTC.

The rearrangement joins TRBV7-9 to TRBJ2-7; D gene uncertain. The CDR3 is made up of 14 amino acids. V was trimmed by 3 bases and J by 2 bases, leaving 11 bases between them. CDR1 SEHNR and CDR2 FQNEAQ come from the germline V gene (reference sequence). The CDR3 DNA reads TGTGCCAGCAGCTTTGGGCAGAGAGCCTACGAGCAGTACTTC. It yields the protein CASSFGQRAYEQYF.

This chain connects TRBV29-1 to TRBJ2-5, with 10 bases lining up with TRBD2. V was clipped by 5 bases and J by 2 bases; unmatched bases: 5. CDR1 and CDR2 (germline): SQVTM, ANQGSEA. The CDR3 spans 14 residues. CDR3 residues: CSVHLAGVQETQYF. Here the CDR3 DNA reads TGCAGCGTTCACCTAGCGGGAGTACAAGAGACCCAGTACTTC.

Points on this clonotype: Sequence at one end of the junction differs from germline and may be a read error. CDR3 sequence (DNA): TGCGCCAGCAGGGATGCGGCGGGGGACCACGAGACCCAGTACTTC. Its translation: CASRDAAGDHETQYF. This chain uses TRBV5-1 with TRBJ2-5; 7 bases agree with TRBD2. The CDR3 has 15 residues. Germline CDR1 is SGHRS and CDR2 is YFSETQ.

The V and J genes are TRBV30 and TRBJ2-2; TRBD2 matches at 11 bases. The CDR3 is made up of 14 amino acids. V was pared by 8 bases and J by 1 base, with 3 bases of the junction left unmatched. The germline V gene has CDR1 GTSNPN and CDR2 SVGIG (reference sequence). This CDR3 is CARGTSGNTGELFF. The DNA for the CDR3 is TGTGCCCGCGGGACTAGCGGGAACACCGGGGAGCTGTTTTTT.